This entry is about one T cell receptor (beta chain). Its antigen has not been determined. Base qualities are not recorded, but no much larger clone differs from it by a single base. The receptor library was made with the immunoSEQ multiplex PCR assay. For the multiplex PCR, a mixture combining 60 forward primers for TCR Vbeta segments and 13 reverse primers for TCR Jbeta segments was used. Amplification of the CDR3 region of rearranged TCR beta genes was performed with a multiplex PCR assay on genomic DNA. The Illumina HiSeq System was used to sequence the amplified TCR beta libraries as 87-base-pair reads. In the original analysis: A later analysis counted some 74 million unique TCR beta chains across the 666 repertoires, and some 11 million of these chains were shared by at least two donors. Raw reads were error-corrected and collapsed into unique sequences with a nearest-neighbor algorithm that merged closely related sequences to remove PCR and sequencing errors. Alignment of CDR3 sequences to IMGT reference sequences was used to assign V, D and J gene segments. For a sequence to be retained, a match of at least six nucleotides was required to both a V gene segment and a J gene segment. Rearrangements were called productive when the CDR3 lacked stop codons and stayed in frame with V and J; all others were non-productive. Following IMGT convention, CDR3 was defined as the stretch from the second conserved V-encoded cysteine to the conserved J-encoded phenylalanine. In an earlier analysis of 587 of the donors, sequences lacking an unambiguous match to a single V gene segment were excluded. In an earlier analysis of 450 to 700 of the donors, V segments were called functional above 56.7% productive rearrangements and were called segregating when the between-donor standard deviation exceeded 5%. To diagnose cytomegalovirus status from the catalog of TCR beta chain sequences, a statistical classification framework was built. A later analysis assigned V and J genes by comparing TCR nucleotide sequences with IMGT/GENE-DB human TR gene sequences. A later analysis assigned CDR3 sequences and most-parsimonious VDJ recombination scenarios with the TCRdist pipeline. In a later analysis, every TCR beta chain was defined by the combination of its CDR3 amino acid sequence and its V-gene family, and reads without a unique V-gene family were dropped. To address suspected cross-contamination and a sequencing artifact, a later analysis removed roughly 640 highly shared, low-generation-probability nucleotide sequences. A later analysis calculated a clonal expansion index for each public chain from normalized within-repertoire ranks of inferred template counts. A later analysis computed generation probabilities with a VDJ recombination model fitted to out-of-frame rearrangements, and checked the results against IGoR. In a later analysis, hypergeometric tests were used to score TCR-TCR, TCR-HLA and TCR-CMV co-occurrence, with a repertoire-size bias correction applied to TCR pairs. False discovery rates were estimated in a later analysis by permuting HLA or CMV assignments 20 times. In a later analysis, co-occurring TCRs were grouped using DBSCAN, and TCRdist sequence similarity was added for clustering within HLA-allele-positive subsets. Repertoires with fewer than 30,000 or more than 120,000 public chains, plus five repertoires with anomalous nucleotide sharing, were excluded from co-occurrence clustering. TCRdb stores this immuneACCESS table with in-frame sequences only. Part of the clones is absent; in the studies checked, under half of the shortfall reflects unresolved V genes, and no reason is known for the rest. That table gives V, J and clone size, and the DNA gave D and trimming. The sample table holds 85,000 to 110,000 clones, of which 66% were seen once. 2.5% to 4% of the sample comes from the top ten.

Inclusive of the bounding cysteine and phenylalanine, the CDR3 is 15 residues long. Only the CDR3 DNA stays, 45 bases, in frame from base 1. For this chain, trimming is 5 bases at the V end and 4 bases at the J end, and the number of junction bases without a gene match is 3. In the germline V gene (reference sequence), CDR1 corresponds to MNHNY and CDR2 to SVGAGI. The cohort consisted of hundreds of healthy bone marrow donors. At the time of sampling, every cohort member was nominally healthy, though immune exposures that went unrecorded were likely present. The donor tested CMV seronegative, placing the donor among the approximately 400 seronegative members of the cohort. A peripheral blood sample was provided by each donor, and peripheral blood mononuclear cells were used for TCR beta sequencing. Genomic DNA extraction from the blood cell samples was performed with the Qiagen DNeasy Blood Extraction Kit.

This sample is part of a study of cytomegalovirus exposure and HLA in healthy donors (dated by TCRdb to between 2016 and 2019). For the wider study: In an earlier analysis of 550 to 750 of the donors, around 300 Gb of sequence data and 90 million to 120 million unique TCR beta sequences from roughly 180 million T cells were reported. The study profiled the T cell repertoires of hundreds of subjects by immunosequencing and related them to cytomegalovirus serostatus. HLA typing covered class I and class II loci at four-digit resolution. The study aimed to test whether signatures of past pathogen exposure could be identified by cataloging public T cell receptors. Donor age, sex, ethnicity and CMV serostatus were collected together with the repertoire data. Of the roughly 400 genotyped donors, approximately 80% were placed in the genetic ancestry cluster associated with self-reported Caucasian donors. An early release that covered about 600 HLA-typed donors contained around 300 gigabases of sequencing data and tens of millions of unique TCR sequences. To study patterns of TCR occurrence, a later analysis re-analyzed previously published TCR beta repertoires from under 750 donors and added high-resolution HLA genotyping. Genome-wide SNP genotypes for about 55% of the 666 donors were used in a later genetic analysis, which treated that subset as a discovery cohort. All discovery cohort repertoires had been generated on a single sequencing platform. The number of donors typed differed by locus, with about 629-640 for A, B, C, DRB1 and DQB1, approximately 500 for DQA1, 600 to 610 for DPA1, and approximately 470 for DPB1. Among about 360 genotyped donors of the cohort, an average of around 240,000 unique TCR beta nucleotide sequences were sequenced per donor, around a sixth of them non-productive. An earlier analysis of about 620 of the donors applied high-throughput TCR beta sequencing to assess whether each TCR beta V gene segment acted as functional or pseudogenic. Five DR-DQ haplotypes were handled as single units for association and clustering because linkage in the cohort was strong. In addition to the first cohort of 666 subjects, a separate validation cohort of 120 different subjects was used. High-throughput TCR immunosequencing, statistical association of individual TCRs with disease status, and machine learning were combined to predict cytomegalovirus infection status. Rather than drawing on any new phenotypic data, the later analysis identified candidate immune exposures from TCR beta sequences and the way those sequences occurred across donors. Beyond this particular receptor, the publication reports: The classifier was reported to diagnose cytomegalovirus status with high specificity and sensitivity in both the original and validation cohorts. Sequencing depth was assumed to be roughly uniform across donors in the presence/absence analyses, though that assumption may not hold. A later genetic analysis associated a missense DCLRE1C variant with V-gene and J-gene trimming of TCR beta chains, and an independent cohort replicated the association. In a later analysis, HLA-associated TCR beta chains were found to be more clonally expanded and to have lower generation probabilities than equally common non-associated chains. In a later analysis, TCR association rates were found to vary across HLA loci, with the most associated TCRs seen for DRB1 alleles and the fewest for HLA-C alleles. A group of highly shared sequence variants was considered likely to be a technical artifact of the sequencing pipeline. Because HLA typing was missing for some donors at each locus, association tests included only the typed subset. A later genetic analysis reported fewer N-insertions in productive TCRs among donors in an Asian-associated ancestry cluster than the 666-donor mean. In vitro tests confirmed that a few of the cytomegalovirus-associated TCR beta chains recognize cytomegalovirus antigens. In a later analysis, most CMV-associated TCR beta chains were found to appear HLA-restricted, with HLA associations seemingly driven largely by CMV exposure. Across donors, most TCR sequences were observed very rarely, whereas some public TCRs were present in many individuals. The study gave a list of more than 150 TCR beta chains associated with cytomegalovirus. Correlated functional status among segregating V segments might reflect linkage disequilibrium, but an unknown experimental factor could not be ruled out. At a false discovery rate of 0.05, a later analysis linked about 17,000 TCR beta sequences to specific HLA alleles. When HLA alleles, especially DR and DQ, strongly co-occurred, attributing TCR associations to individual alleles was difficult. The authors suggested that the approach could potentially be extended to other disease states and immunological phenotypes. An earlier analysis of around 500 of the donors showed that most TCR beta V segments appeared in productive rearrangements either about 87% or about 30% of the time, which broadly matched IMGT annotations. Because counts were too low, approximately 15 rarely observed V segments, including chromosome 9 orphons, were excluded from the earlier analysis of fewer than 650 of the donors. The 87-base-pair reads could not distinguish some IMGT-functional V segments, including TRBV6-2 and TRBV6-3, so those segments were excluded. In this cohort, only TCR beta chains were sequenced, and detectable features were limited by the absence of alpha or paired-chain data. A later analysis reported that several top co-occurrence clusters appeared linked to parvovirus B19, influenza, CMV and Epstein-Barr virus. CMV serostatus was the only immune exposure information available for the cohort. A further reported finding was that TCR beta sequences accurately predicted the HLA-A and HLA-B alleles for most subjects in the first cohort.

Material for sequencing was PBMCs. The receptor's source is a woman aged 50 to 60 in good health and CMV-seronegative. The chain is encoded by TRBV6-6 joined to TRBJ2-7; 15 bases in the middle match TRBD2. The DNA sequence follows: TGTGCCAGCAGTGGGGGACTAGCGGGAGGTTACGAGCAGTACTTC. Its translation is CASSGGLAGGYEQYF.